This TCR beta chain originates from a study of cytomegalovirus exposure and HLA in healthy donors. V was clipped by 2 bases and J by 0 bases, with 12 bases between them. The V gene's germline CDR1 is MRHNA and CDR2 SNTAGT. There are 16 residues in the CDR3. This clone has more than one count but fewer than ten. The PCR was carried out with 60 Vbeta primers and 13 Jbeta primers. Libraries were prepared by immunoSEQ multiplex PCR; TCRdb keeps only in-frame clonotypes and omits some of them. The sample contains around 150,000 clones, about 70% of which appear only once. This sequence originates from a woman between 18 and 29 years old in good health and CMV-seropositive. The source material was PBMCs. The rearrangement joins TRBV6-4 to TRBJ2-3; D may be TRBD2 (5 bases). CDR3 sequence (DNA): TGTGCCAGCAGTGACCTAGCTACCACTAGCACAGATACGCAGTATTTT. Protein product: CASSDLATTSTDTQYF.